The entry that follows covers one T cell receptor (beta chain) sequence. Its antigen is unidentified. The data belong to a study of coeliac disease. Study results and limitations: The authors judged this method unsuitable for unbiased gliadin-specific T cell detection. Control samples showed higher TRB and TRG clonality than intraepithelial and lamina propria samples in active celiac disease.

Sequencing used immunoSEQ multiplex PCR; TCRdb keeps in-frame clones, though not all of them. This sample yields 4,200 or so clones, of which roughly two thirds are seen a single time; over 8% belongs to the top ten. Germline assignment: CDR1 GTSNPN and CDR2 SVGIG (reference sequence). The CDR3 length is 14 residues. Trimming removed 0 bases from V and 4 bases from J, with 13 bases in between. The chain has TRBV30 and TRBJ2-7; D is unresolved. The sequence was obtained from a man aged 70-80 years with active celiac disease. Source material: intraepithelial lymphocytes from the gut. This chain's CDR3 is CAWSVQSPGYEQYF. CDR3 coding DNA: TGTGCCTGGAGTGTACAAAGTCCCGGGTACGAGCAGTACTTC.